This T cell receptor (beta chain) appears in the sequencing data of a study of blood T cells in healthy people across ages. With a J-beta primer mix and a sample-barcoded 5' primer, a second PCR ran 7 to 11 cycles. TCRdb used MiXCR to reprocess the 5' RACE reads, holding one entry per CDR3 protein. The data contain about 1.5 million distinct CDR3 sequences, around 40% of them singletons. Notes on this clonotype: Its target is unknown.

The CDR3 consists of 14 residues. Trimming removed 1 base from V and 7 bases from J; junction bases left unmatched: 5. Germline lookup yields CDR1 LGHNA and CDR2 YNFKEQ. Findings and caveats of the study: Diversity estimates from one million T cells were considered underestimates. Per million T cells, TCR beta diversity dropped roughly linearly as age increased. What prevented conclusive comparison of naive and antigen-experienced cells was that PBMCs were unsorted.

Investigators took approximately 10 milliliters of peripheral blood from every donor. V is TRBV4-2 and J is TRBJ1-2; 8 bases align to TRBD1. Sequencing used blood. This receptor was taken from a woman aged 18-30 years in good health. The CDR3 bases are TGTGCCAGCAGCCAAGGTCCAGGGGGCCTTGGCTACACCTTC. This sequence encodes CASSQGPGGLGYTF.